This T cell receptor (beta chain) was sequenced during a study of CD8 T cell repertoires and HIV-1 epitope variants. For the study at large: T cells were stimulated with Twenty-five Gag and Nef peptides separately. IL-2, IL-7 and IL-15 were added on days 3 and 7 of approximately 11-day cultures.

This clone was counted once. Its specificity is not known. The CDR3 spans 15 residues. The junction had 10 bases not matched to a gene; V was cut back by 7 bases and J by 5 bases. Germline CDR1 reads MNHEY; CDR2 reads SVGAGI. Survey-depth immunoSEQ sequencing covered TCR beta CDR3 regions. Assay: immunoSEQ multiplex PCR; the TCRdb copy retains only in-frame clones and omits some. The table has around 5,900 clones, less than 70% seen once. The TCR sequence derives from a male donor with HIV. Sequencing was done on a sample of cultured CD8+ T cells derived from PBMCs. The chain recombines TRBV6-5 with TRBJ1-2; 10 bases line up with TRBD1. CDR3 sequence (DNA): TGTGCCAGCACACCGGGACAGGGGTTTCGATATGGCTACACCTTC. Translating it yields CASTPGQGFRYGYTF.